Listed here are 23 T cell receptor beta chains from one sample, sequenced in a study of shared clonotypes between healthy human individuals. Naive CD8 cells comprised CD45RO-negative, CCR7-positively selected cells, excluding terminally differentiated effector memory CD45RA+ cells. Using immunoSEQ multiplex PCR, the repertoire was profiled, and TCRdb retains in-frame clones only, with some absent. The sample lists about 2,200,000 clones; more than 85% were seen once. The sample taken for sequencing was naive CD8+ T cells from PBMCs. The source of these receptors is a man aged 18 to 35 in good health. Some clones in this sample may be carry-over from other donors' samples.

The J gene is TRBJ2-7, the V gene TRBV19; either TRBD1 or TRBD2 may supply D (7 bases each). The V end lost 6 bases, the J end lost 3 bases, and 12 bases lay between the germline ends. The germline V gene encodes CDR1 LNHDA and CDR2 SQIVND (reference sequence). This CDR3 spans 13 amino acids. The DNA for the CDR3 is TGTGCCAGTAGCTTCAGGGGGGGCTACGAGCAGTACTTC. Translating gives CASSFRGGYEQYF. The full variable domain, completed using reference TRBV19 and TRBJ2-7, is DGGITQSPKYLFRKEGQNVTLSCEQNLNHDAMYWYRQDPGQGLRLIYYSQIVNDFQKGDIAEGYSVSREKKESFPLTVTSAQKNPTAFYLCASSFRGGYEQYFGPGTRLTVT.

Regarding this clone: The sample contains more than one DNA sequence encoding this CDR3. This sequence joins TRBV7-9 and TRBJ2-1; 10 bases align to TRBD1. Germline V gene sequence: CDR1 SEHNR, CDR2 FQNEAQ (reference sequence). The CDR3 has 16 residues. The V gene end was trimmed by 5 bases and the J gene end by 4 bases; junction bases not matched to a gene: 8. CDR3 loop: CASSPRDRGRYNEQFF. CDR3 coding DNA: TGTGCCAGCAGCCCGAGGGACAGGGGCAGATACAATGAGCAGTTCTTC. Supplemented by reference TRBV7-9 and TRBJ2-1, the full variable domain reads DTGVSQNPRHKITKRGQNVTFRCDPISEHNRLYWYRQTLGQGPEFLTYFQNEAQLEKSRLLSDRFSAERPKGSFSTLEIQRTEQGDSAMYLCASSPRDRGRYNEQFFGPGTRLTVL.

V usage is TRBV6-5 and J usage is TRBJ2-7; tentative D call: TRBD2 (6 bases). Per germline, CDR1 MNHEY and CDR2 SVGAGI. The CDR3 runs to 15 residues. V was trimmed by 4 bases and J by 0 bases, leaving 13 bases between them. The CDR3 DNA reads TGTGCCAGCAGTTTCGGGAGAGTTGGCTCCTACGAGCAGTACTTC. Translation gives CASSFGRVGSYEQYF.

The V and J genes are TRBV11-1 and TRBJ2-7; D may be TRBD1 (6 bases). Germline assignment: CDR1 SGHAT and CDR2 FQDESV (reference sequence). The CDR3 length is 14 residues. V lost 4 bases and J 0 bases, leaving 10 bases between the germline ends. Written as DNA, the CDR3 is TGTGCCAGCAGCTATGGACAGTTCTCCTACGAGCAGTACTTC. As protein: CASSYGQFSYEQYF. Together with reference TRBV11-1 and TRBJ2-7, the CDR3 gives the full variable domain: EAEVAQSPRYKITEKSQAVAFWCDPISGHATLYWYRQILGQGPELLVQFQDESVVDDSQLPKDRFSAERLKGVDSTLKIQPAELGDSAMYLCASSYGQFSYEQYFGPGTRLTVT.

The CDR3: CASSIGRGLPGYTF. CDR3 nucleotides: TGTGCCAGTAGTATCGGCAGGGGGCTGCCTGGCTACACCTTC. The chain joins TRBV19 to TRBJ1-2; 8 bases agree with TRBD1. Germline lookup yields CDR1 LNHDA and CDR2 SQIVND (reference sequence). Losses at the gene ends were 3 bases for V and 7 bases for J; bases not matched to a gene: 7. The CDR3 totals 14 residues.

This clone appeared once. The chain has TRBV7-9 and TRBJ2-1, with 8 bases fitting TRBD1. The CDR3 runs to 15 residues. V gave up 3 bases and J gave up 7 bases; unmatched junction bases: 8. The V gene's germline CDR1 is SEHNR and CDR2 FQNEAQ (reference sequence). The CDR3, as DNA: TGTGCCAGCAGCTTGGAAACCGACAGGGGAAATGAGCAGTTCTTC. It specifies CASSLETDRGNEQFF.

The rearrangement uses TRBV9 and TRBJ2-7; 8 bases fit TRBD2. Germline assignment: CDR1 SGDLS and CDR2 YYNGEE. V lost 4 bases and J lost 2; bases outside the gene matches: 11. The CDR3 consists of 16 residues. The CDR3 DNA is TGTGCCAGCAGCCTTTCGGGGCTAGCGGGTCCCTACGAGCAGTACTTC. Its translation is CASSLSGLAGPYEQYF.

A single count supports this clone. The chain is built from TRBV7-9 and TRBJ1-5, with 7 bases that match TRBD1. With V trimmed by 5 bases and J by 4 bases, 8 bases remained unmatched. This CDR3 is built from 15 residues. Germline CDR1 SEHNR, CDR2 FQNEAQ (reference sequence). Here the CDR3 reads CASSAGGRRNQPQHF. The CDR3 nucleotides are TGTGCCAGCAGCGCAGGGGGAAGGAGAAATCAGCCCCAGCATTTT.

The rearrangement joins TRBV5-6 to TRBJ1-2, with a tentative D call TRBD1 (5 bases). The CDR3 contains 13 residues. V gave up 4 bases and J gave up 9 bases, with 16 bases separating them. Germline V gene data show CDR1 as SGHDT and CDR2 as YYEEEE. For the CDR3, the DNA is TGTGCCAGCAGCGGACACGGGTCCTCTAGCTACACCTTC. Protein product: CASSGHGSSSYTF.

This clone was found once. The J gene is TRBJ2-7, the V gene TRBV6-1, with D possibly matching TRBD2 (5 bases). There are 11 residues in the CDR3. Germline lookup yields CDR1 MNHNS and CDR2 SASEGT. Between the trimmed V and J ends, which lost 8 bases and 7 bases, there was a span of 12 bases. The CDR3 loop reads CASVGPGEQYF. The CDR3 DNA reads as TGTGCCAGCGTCGGTCCGGGAGAGCAGTACTTC.

The chain recombines TRBV7-3 with TRBJ2-5; 13 positions agree with TRBD2. This CDR3 has 18 residues. With V trimmed by 4 bases and J by 1 base, 9 bases remained unmatched. Germline V gives CDR1 SGHTA, CDR2 FQGTGA. Here the CDR3 DNA reads TGTGCCAGCAGCTCCGGGACTAGCGGGATCCCCTCCCAAGAGACCCAGTACTTC. Translating gives CASSSGTSGIPSQETQYF.

This chain connects TRBV7-8 to TRBJ2-7, with a weak D call TRBD2 (6 bases). CDR1 SGHVS and CDR2 FQNEAQ come from the germline V gene. With 5 bases removed from V and 3 bases from J, the gap between germline ends came to 17 bases. The CDR3 extends over 15 amino acids. The CDR3 DNA reads as TGTGCCAGCAGCCAATGGGCCGGGGGTATCTACGAGCAGTACTTC. As protein: CASSQWAGGIYEQYF.

V usage is TRBV27 and J usage is TRBJ1-1; D not certain. The CDR3 contains 13 residues. Germline V lookup: CDR1 MNHEY, CDR2 SMNVEV (reference sequence). V lost 6 bases to trimming and J lost 0 bases, with 8 bases between them. The CDR3 is CASSPVMNTEAFF. DNA of the CDR3: TGTGCCAGCAGCCCAGTGATGAACACTGAAGCTTTCTTT.

The V gene is TRBV27, the J gene TRBJ2-1; D unresolved. CDR1 MNHEY and CDR2 SMNVEV come from the germline V gene (reference sequence). This CDR3 is 14 amino acids long. V lost 2 bases, J lost 3 bases, and 8 bases lay in between. For the CDR3, the DNA is TGTGCCAGCAGTTTAGTGGTCGGCTACAATGAGCAGTTCTTC. Its translation: CASSLVVGYNEQFF.

The chain carries TRBV19 and TRBJ1-2; a possible D gene is TRBD1 (5 bases). The CDR3 runs 14 residues. V was trimmed by 5 bases and J by 3 bases, leaving 13 bases between them. Germline CDR1 and CDR2: LNHDA and SQIVND (reference sequence). CDR3: CASSWGLADYGYTF. Here the CDR3 DNA reads TGTGCCAGTAGTTGGGGCCTAGCGGACTATGGCTACACCTTC. Full variable domain (outside the CDR3, taken from reference TRBV19 and TRBJ1-2): DGGITQSPKYLFRKEGQNVTLSCEQNLNHDAMYWYRQDPGQGLRLIYYSQIVNDFQKGDIAEGYSVSREKKESFPLTVTSAQKNPTAFYLCASSWGLADYGYTFGSGTRLTVV.

The chain has TRBV7-9 and TRBJ1-2; 7 bases line up with TRBD1. Germline assignment: CDR1 SEHNR and CDR2 FQNEAQ (reference sequence). The junction had 6 bases not matched to a gene; V was cut back by 3 bases and J by 5 bases. The CDR3 runs to 14 residues. The CDR3 DNA reads TGTGCCAGCAGCTTGGTAGACAGGGCTTATGGCTACACCTTC. This sequence encodes CASSLVDRAYGYTF.

The chain links TRBV5-6 to TRBJ2-1; 7 bases fit TRBD2. The CDR3 contains 14 residues. J gave up 3 bases and V 3 bases, and 3 bases lay outside the gene matches. CDR1 SGHDT and CDR2 YYEEEE come from the germline V gene. This chain's CDR3 is CASSYRDYYNEQFF. The CDR3 region has the DNA TGTGCCAGCAGCTACCGGGACTACTACAATGAGCAGTTCTTC.

This sequence joins TRBV5-4 and TRBJ2-5, with a tentative D call TRBD1 (6 bases). Germline V gene sequence: CDR1 SGHNT, CDR2 YYREEE (reference sequence). V lost 4 bases and J 2 bases, leaving 21 bases between the germline ends. This CDR3 comprises 17 residues. The CDR3 here is CASSPSRDIGAQETQYF. CDR3 nucleotides: TGTGCCAGCAGCCCCTCCCGGGACATTGGGGCTCAAGAGACCCAGTACTTC.

This clone has just one count. The chain combines TRBV4-1 with TRBJ2-7; TRBD2 matches at 9 bases. V trimming: 2 bases; J trimming: 1 base; junction bases outside the gene matches: 9. The length of the CDR3 is 17 residues. Germline CDR1 and CDR2: MGHRA and YSYEKL. CDR3 DNA: TGCGCCAGCAGCCAAAAAGTGATAGCGGGAGAGTCCTACGAGCAGTACTTC. Its translation is CASSQKVIAGESYEQYF.

The J gene is TRBJ2-7, the V gene TRBV7-9, with TRBD1 matching 9 bases. CDR1 is SEHNR, CDR2 FQNEAQ, per germline (reference sequence). The CDR3 is 14 amino acids. With V trimmed by 4 bases and J by 6 bases, 7 bases remained unmatched. DNA of the CDR3: TGTGCCAGCAGCTCAGGGACAGGGTCAGCCGAGCAGTACTTC. It yields the protein CASSSGTGSAEQYF.

The rearrangement joins TRBV2 to TRBJ2-3; TRBD2 might be the D (6 bases). The CDR3 is made up of 15 amino acids. Germline V gives CDR1 SNHLY, CDR2 FYNNEI. V was cut by 5 bases and J by 0 bases, with 12 bases left in between. This CDR3 reads CASSIGTPSTDTQYF. The DNA for the CDR3 is TGTGCCAGCAGTATCGGGACTCCCAGCACAGATACGCAGTATTTT.

The V and J genes are TRBV28 and TRBJ1-5; 7 bases match TRBD1. V gave up 5 bases and J gave up 7 bases; unmatched junction bases: 14. The germline V gene has CDR1 MDHEN and CDR2 SYDVKM. The CDR3 covers 16 residues. The CDR3 DNA sequence: TGTGCCAGCAGTCCCACGGTACGGACAGGAGGCCAGCCCCAGCATTTT. It encodes CASSPTVRTGGQPQHF.

The chain couples TRBV15 to TRBJ2-5; tentatively, D is TRBD2 (5 bases). Trimming cost V 9 bases and J 2 bases, with 16 bases left between them. This CDR3 has 14 amino acids. Germline V gene data show CDR1 as LNHNV and CDR2 as YYDKDF (reference sequence). The CDR3 is CATSGNAAQETQYF. Written as DNA, the CDR3 is TGTGCCACATCGGGGAACGCGGCTCAAGAGACCCAGTACTTC.